This entry lists 8 T cell receptor beta chains sequenced from one sample in a study of cytomegalovirus exposure and HLA in healthy donors. Primers: 60 Vbeta forward and 13 Jbeta reverse. Sequencing used immunoSEQ multiplex PCR; TCRdb keeps in-frame clones, though not all of them. The table includes 95,000 to 100,000 clones, approximately 74% detected once. Source material: PBMCs. These receptors were collected from a woman aged 40 to 50 in good health and CMV-seronegative.

V gene TRBV7-3 combines with J gene TRBJ2-1; 8 bases are shared with TRBD2. V was pared by 4 bases and J by 4 bases, with 6 bases of the junction left unmatched. The CDR3 has 15 residues. CDR1 is SGHTA, CDR2 FQGTGA, per germline. The CDR3 nucleotides read TGTGCCAGCAGCTCCTCTCGGGGGGGGTACAATGAGCAGTTCTTC. Its protein product is CASSSSRGGYNEQFF.

In this sample, this clone turned up a few times. V usage is TRBV11-1 and J usage is TRBJ2-5; a possible D gene is TRBD1 (5 bases). CDR3 length equals 15 residues. The V gene's germline CDR1 is SGHAT and CDR2 FQDESV (reference sequence). Trimming pared 4 bases from V and 2 bases from J, leaving 14 bases between. The CDR3 bases are TGTGCCAGCAGCTCAGAAAAACGACAGCAAGAGACCCAGTACTTC. Encoded protein: CASSSEKRQQETQYF.

The genes are TRBV15 and TRBJ2-5; 8 bases agree with TRBD1. Germline CDR1 LNHNV, CDR2 YYDKDF (reference sequence). The length of the CDR3 is 17 residues. With V trimmed by 0 bases and J by 5 bases, 11 bases remained unmatched. DNA for the CDR3: TGTGCCACCAGCAGAGATTATCGACAGGGGTGGTCGGAGACCCAGTACTTC. Protein sequence: CATSRDYRQGWSETQYF.

A note on this clone: The junction shows a germline mismatch at one end, possibly a read error. The chain employs TRBV7-7 and TRBJ2-7, with D perhaps TRBD2 (5 bases). The CDR3 runs to 17 residues. Germline CDR1 and CDR2: SSHAT and FNYEAQ (reference sequence). CDR3 coding DNA: TGTGCTAGCAGCCCCCTTTTGTCCACGGGGAGCTCCTACGAGCAGTACTTC. Translating gives CASSPLLSTGSSYEQYF.

This clone appeared a single time. The chain combines TRBV9 with TRBJ2-1, with 7 bases that match TRBD2. This CDR3 region has 15 residues. The V and J ends lost 0 bases and 3 bases, in that order; junction bases with no gene match: 3. Germline CDR1 is SGDLS and CDR2 is YYNGEE. The CDR3 loop reads CASSVAAGNYNEQFF. CDR3 nucleotide sequence: TGTGCCAGCAGCGTAGCAGCGGGGAACTACAATGAGCAGTTCTTC.

The chain combines TRBV28 with TRBJ1-5, with D hard to call. The length of the CDR3 is 15 residues. V was trimmed by 3 bases and J by 0 bases, leaving 9 bases between them. Germline CDR1 MDHEN, CDR2 SYDVKM. The DNA of the CDR3 is TGTGCCAGCAGTTTGGAGGCGCATAGCAATCAGCCCCAGCATTTT. It translates to CASSLEAHSNQPQHF.

This clone was counted a few times. The chain carries TRBV7-8 and TRBJ1-5; 7 bases align to TRBD1. The CDR3 is 15 residues long. In germline, CDR1 is SGHVS, CDR2 FQNEAQ. V was clipped by 5 bases and J by 7 bases; unmatched bases: 11. In DNA form, the CDR3 reads TGTGCCAGCAGCAAAGCGACAGGGTTCAGGCAGCCCCAGCATTTT. The encoded protein is CASSKATGFRQPQHF.

This clone was observed a few times. The rearrangement links TRBV6-5 to TRBJ2-7; tentatively, D is TRBD2 (5 bases). V gave up 10 bases and J gave up 2 bases, with 15 bases separating them. Looked up from germline, CDR1 is MNHEY and CDR2 is SVGAGI. This CDR3 is built from 13 residues. Written as DNA, the CDR3 is TGTGCCACTTCCCTCCGGGGTACCTACGAGCAGTACTTC. Translated: CATSLRGTYEQYF.